This T cell receptor beta chain was sequenced during a study of T cell responses to AZD1222 COVID-19 vaccine. Findings and caveats of the study: Unmutated regions of variants are reportedly targeted by nearly half of spike-specific TCRs. Once two AZD1222 doses were given, Spike-specific TCR breadth and depth went up.

Details on this clone: The antigen is undetermined.

The CDR3 length is 12 residues. The V gene lost 5 bases and the J gene lost 3 bases, with 8 bases spanning the gap. Germline values: CDR1 SGHVS, CDR2 FNYEAQ. Sequenced by immunoSEQ multiplex PCR; TCRdb stores in-frame clones only, minus some. The sample carries tens of thousands of clones, 90% to 95% recorded once. This rearrangement joins TRBV7-6 to TRBJ2-7; D is unclear. The sequence came from an adult in good health. Here the sequenced sample was peripheral blood, taken on day 0 of MenACWY control vaccination. The CDR3 DNA follows: TGTGCCAGCAGCCCTGGGGACTACGAGCAGTACTTC. This translates into CASSPGDYEQYF.